The present TCR beta chain was sequenced within a study of early T cells in non-severe SARS-CoV-2 infection. Study context: Sequencing input comprised bulk RNA from unsorted whole blood; chain pairing was not available.

Whole-study results and caveats: There was a bias toward anti-spike CD8 responses in VDJdb matching, which missed private and CD4 specificities.

Unique molecular identifiers were added to individual cDNA molecules. TCRdb redid the calling of the 5' RACE reads with MiXCR, one entry per CDR3 protein. The data contain 63,000 or so distinct CDR3 sequences, about 10% of them singletons. The CDR3 spans 17 residues. The J segment lost 2 bases and the V segment lost 2 bases, leaving 11 bases of the junction unmatched. Germline V gene data show CDR1 as DFQATT and CDR2 as SNEGSKA (reference sequence). To note about this clonotype: Antigen: not known.

The V and J genes are TRBV20-1 and TRBJ2-1, with 8 bases that match TRBD1. This TCR was sampled from an adult who was a healthcare worker with PCR-confirmed SARS-CoV-2 infection or an uninfected control (not recorded which). The sequenced sample consisted of whole blood. CDR3 coding DNA: TGCAGTGCTAGACCCATCAACGACAGGGGAACCTACAATGAGCAGTTCTTC. This gives the protein CSARPINDRGTYNEQFF.